The clone carrying this TCR beta chain showed up many times. Its antigen is undetermined. The sample comes from a study of Graves' ophthalmopathy and Graves' hyperthyroidism. Study conclusions and caveats: Thyroid clonotypes that were expanded above 0.001 frequency mostly also appeared in blood. From stable hyperthyroidism, ophthalmopathy was separated by a 13-signature model with roughly 89% sensitivity and over 70% specificity.

From RNA, the CDR3 regions of TCR beta chains were amplified and sequenced. Investigators did first-round RT-PCR with HTBI primers, then second-round multiplex PCR. From the multiplex PCR reads, TCRdb called clonotypes with MiXCR, one entry per CDR3 protein. The data hold roughly 500,000 distinct CDR3 sequences, with 13% to 15% observed a single time. CDR1 SEHNR and CDR2 FQNEAQ come from the germline V gene (reference sequence). V lost 5 bases to trimming and J lost 5 bases, with 15 bases between them. CDR3 length equals 14 residues. The evidence that diagnosis relied on was clinical symptoms, serum thyroxine, TRAb, thyroid ultrasound and orbital computed tomography. It was from roughly 10 ml of fresh peripheral blood that the PBMCs came.

Sequencing was done on a sample of blood. The clonotype originates from a woman in her twenties or thirties with Graves' ophthalmopathy. The J gene is TRBJ1-1, the V gene TRBV7-9, with no clear D. The CDR3 coding sequence is TGTGCCAGCAGCCCCGCCGGGCGAGGAACTGAAGCTTTCTTT. It is translated as CASSPAGRGTEAFF.